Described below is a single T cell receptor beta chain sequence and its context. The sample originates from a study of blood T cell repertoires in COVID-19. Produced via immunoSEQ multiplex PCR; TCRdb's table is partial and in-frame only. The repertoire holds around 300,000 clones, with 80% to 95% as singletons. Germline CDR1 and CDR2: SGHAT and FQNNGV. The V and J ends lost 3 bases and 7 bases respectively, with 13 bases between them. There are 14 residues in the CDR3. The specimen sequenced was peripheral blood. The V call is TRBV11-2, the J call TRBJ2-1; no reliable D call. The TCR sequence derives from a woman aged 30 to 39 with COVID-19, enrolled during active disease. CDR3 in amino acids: CASSFPPVRNEQFF. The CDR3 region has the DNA TGTGCCAGCAGCTTTCCTCCTGTGAGAAATGAGCAGTTCTTC.